This passage covers 31 T cell receptor beta chains from one sample sequenced in a study of T cell repertoires in cytomegalovirus infection. Each CDR3 protein gets one entry after TCRdb re-called the reads with MiXCR. The data contain 54,000 or so distinct CDR3 sequences, roughly a third of them seen just once; the ten biggest clones take up around 70%. Their specific antigens are unknown. Sample: PBMCs, sequenced either directly or after in vitro stimulation (not recorded which). The receptor set was obtained from a human donor in good health (CMV status not recorded). Some clones in this sample may be carry-over from other donors' samples.

CDR3 DNA: TGTGCCAGCAGCTCCCAGGGGGTCCAAGAGACCCAGTACTTC. It translates to CASSSQGVQETQYF. The V gene is TRBV7-2, the J gene TRBJ2-5; 7 nucleotides match TRBD1. With V trimmed by 4 bases and J by 1 base, 3 bases remained unmatched. CDR1 and CDR2 (germline): SGHTA, FQGNSA. The length of the CDR3 is 14 residues.

The V and J genes are TRBV15 and TRBJ2-7; TRBD2 matches at 7 bases. CDR1 is LNHNV and CDR2 is YYDKDF in the germline V gene (reference sequence). This CDR3 is 13 amino acids long. J was trimmed by 3 bases and V by 5 bases; bases with no gene match: 4. The CDR3 protein is CATSWSSGYEQYF. The DNA for the CDR3 is TGTGCCACCAGCTGGTCTAGCGGCTACGAGCAGTACTTC.

The chain employs TRBV20-1 and TRBJ2-1, with 7 bases that match TRBD2. The CDR3 contains 15 residues. V lost 1 base, J lost 0 bases, and 3 bases stayed unmatched. The germline V gene encodes CDR1 DFQATT and CDR2 SNEGSKA (reference sequence). The DNA for the CDR3 is TGCAGTGCTAGAGGAGGGAGGGCCTCCTACAATGAGCAGTTCTTC. Translating it yields CSARGGRASYNEQFF.

The chain carries TRBV19 and TRBJ2-1; 7 positions match TRBD2. V lost 6 bases, J lost 4 bases, and 9 bases stayed unmatched. CDR1 and CDR2 (germline): LNHDA, SQIVND (reference sequence). CDR3 size: 15 residues. The DNA of the CDR3 is TGTGCCAGTAGGGGCGGACTAGATGCTTACAATGAGCAGTTCTTC. This encodes CASRGGLDAYNEQFF.

This clonotype was observed a handful of times. This rearrangement joins TRBV28 to TRBJ1-1; D is perhaps TRBD1 (6 bases). Trimming left V 7 bases short and J 3 bases short, with 12 bases between. Germline loops: CDR1 MDHEN, CDR2 SYDVKM. The CDR3 is 13 amino acids. CDR3 sequence (DNA): TGTGCCAGCACTTCTACAGGGTACACTGAAGCTTTCTTT. Its protein is CASTSTGYTEAFF.

This clonotype came up many times. The rearrangement links TRBV7-6 to TRBJ2-3; 12 bases match TRBD2. The V gene end was trimmed by 1 base and the J gene end by 10 bases; junction bases not matched to a gene: 6. CDR1 is SGHVS and CDR2 is FNYEAQ in the germline V gene. The CDR3 is 15 residues long. DNA for the CDR3: TGTGCCAGCAGCTTAGGGACTAGCGGGAACCTTGCGCAGTATTTT. Its protein product is CASSLGTSGNLAQYF. Full variable domain (outside the CDR3, taken from reference TRBV7-6 and TRBJ2-3): GAGVSQSPRYKVTKRGQDVALRCDPISGHVSLYWYRQALGQGPEFLTYFNYEAQQDKSGLPNDRFSAERPEGSISTLTIQRTEQRDSAMYRCASSLGTSGNLAQYFGPGTRLTVL.

This clonotype has more than one count but fewer than ten. The chain employs TRBV11-2 and TRBJ2-2; D gene uncertain. Trimming took 5 bases from V and 6 from J, leaving 13 bases between them. CDR3 length: 14 amino acids. Germline V gene lookup returns CDR1 SGHAT and CDR2 FQNNGV. For the CDR3, the DNA is TGTGCCAGCAGCATCCCCGTTGGGGCCGGGGAGCTGTTTTTT. This encodes CASSIPVGAGELFF.

This clonotype was counted only a few times. The chain carries TRBV11-2 and TRBJ2-3; possible D gene TRBD1, 6 bases. V lost 5 bases and J lost 1, with 19 bases in between. The CDR3 contains 17 residues. Germline CDR1 reads SGHAT; CDR2 reads FQNNGV. This CDR3 reads CASSLGTLGFGTDTQYF. The CDR3 coding sequence is TGTGCCAGCAGCCTCGGGACACTAGGGTTTGGCACAGATACGCAGTATTTT.

The chain has TRBV15 and TRBJ1-6, with 8 positions matching TRBD1. J gave up 12 bases and V 3 bases, and 10 bases lay outside the gene matches. The CDR3 has 15 amino acids. Germline V lookup: CDR1 LNHNV, CDR2 YYDKDF (reference sequence). The CDR3 loop reads CATSRRGTGAQPLHF. The CDR3 nucleotides are TGTGCCACCAGCAGGCGGGGGACAGGAGCTCAACCCCTCCACTTT. The whole variable domain, filled in from reference TRBV15 and TRBJ1-6, reads DAMVIQNPRYQVTQFGKPVTLSCSQTLNHNVMYWYQQKSSQAPKLLFHYYDKDFNNEADTPDNFQSRRPNTSFCFLDIRSPGLGDTAMYLCATSRRGTGAQPLHFGNGTRLTVT.

This clonotype was counted only a few times. The rearrangement uses TRBV7-9 and TRBJ2-1; 7 bases are a match to TRBD1. Trimming took 3 bases from V and 0 from J; bases not matched to a gene: 8. Germline CDR1 and CDR2: SEHNR and FQNEAQ (reference sequence). This CDR3 spans 17 amino acids. The CDR3 DNA reads TGTGCCAGCAGCTTTTTACAGGGGCTAGGCTCCTACAATGAGCAGTTCTTC. This encodes CASSFLQGLGSYNEQFF. Based on the CDR3 plus reference TRBV7-9 and TRBJ2-1, the full variable domain is DTGVSQNPRHKITKRGQNVTFRCDPISEHNRLYWYRQTLGQGPEFLTYFQNEAQLEKSRLLSDRFSAERPKGSFSTLEIQRTEQGDSAMYLCASSFLQGLGSYNEQFFGPGTRLTVL.

This clonotype is labeled as medium-sized. CDR3 coding DNA: TGTGCCAGCAGTTACGTGGGGGGCGAGCAGTACTTC. Protein product: CASSYVGGEQYF. V usage is TRBV6-5 and J usage is TRBJ2-7; possible D gene TRBD2, 6 bases. This CDR3 region has 12 residues. The V end was cut by 2 bases, the J end by 6 bases, with 8 bases between. The germline V gene encodes CDR1 MNHEY and CDR2 SVGAGI.

This rearrangement joins TRBV7-6 to TRBJ2-1; 7 positions match TRBD2. The CDR3 is 12 amino acids. V lost 5 bases and J lost 9; bases outside the gene matches: 4. The germline V gene has CDR1 SGHVS and CDR2 FNYEAQ. This CDR3 reads CASSQPGGEQFF. CDR3 nucleotide sequence: TGTGCCAGCAGCCAACCGGGGGGTGAGCAGTTCTTC.

This sequence joins TRBV11-2 and TRBJ2-1; 8 bases align to TRBD2. The CDR3 contains 14 residues. Germline V CDR1 and CDR2: SGHAT, FQNNGV. V lost 2 bases and J lost 3; bases outside the gene matches: 0. The DNA of the CDR3 is TGTGCCAGCAGCTTAAGCGGGAGCTACAATGAGCAGTTCTTC. Its translation is CASSLSGSYNEQFF.

This chain joins TRBV12-3 or TRBV12-4 and TRBJ1-1, with 11 positions matching TRBD1. There are 16 residues in the CDR3. Trimming at V came to 4 bases and at J to 11 bases, leaving 15 bases not matched to a gene. DNA of the CDR3: TGTGCCAGCAGTTGGACCCTCCCGGGACAGGGGGAACGGGCTTTCTTT. As protein: CASSWTLPGQGERAFF.

This rearrangement joins TRBV6-2 or TRBV6-3 to TRBJ2-7; D might be TRBD1 or TRBD2, each matching 6 bases. Germline lookup yields CDR1 MNHEY and CDR2 SVGEGT. The length of the CDR3 is 17 residues. The V and J ends lost 0 bases and 7 bases respectively, with 22 bases between them. The CDR3 coding sequence is TGTGCCAGCAGTTACTCCCCGGACTGGCGGCAGGGGAGGGAGCAGTACTTC. Amino acids: CASSYSPDWRQGREQYF.

V is TRBV2 and J is TRBJ2-1; possible D gene TRBD2, 6 bases. Trimming shortened V by 8 bases and J by 6 bases, and 14 bases separated the two germline ends. The CDR3 is 13 amino acids. Looked up from germline, CDR1 is SNHLY and CDR2 is FYNNEI. DNA of the CDR3: TGTGCCAGCGGCAGGGAGGTGGGCAATGAGCAGTTCTTC. Amino acids: CASGREVGNEQFF.

This sequence joins TRBV20-1 and TRBJ1-5, with a weak D call TRBD1 (6 bases). The V gene lost 0 bases and the J gene lost 5 bases, with 17 bases spanning the gap. Per germline, CDR1 DFQATT and CDR2 SNEGSKA (reference sequence). The CDR3 has 16 residues. DNA of the CDR3: TGCAGTGCTAGAGATAGGAGGACGGGGGCGCATCAGCCCCAGCATTTT. Translation gives CSARDRRTGAHQPQHF.

There are a few counts of this clonotype. The chain joins TRBV7-8 to TRBJ1-5; D is ambiguous. With 1 base removed from V and 0 bases from J, the gap between germline ends came to 10 bases. The germline CDR1 and CDR2 sequences are SGHVS and FQNEAQ. The CDR3 loop spans 16 amino acids. CDR3 sequence (DNA): TGTGCCAGCAGCTTAGGGAGGATGAGTAGCAATCAGCCCCAGCATTTT. Its protein is CASSLGRMSSNQPQHF.

CDR3: CASSFDGGETQYF. The CDR3 coding sequence is TGTGCCAGCAGCTTTGACGGGGGAGAGACCCAGTACTTC. This sequence joins TRBV7-9 and TRBJ2-5; a possible D gene is TRBD2 (6 bases). The V and J ends lost 3 bases and 4 bases respectively, with 9 bases between them. This CDR3 has 13 residues. Germline CDR1 and CDR2: SEHNR and FQNEAQ (reference sequence).

This chain joins TRBV6-2 or TRBV6-3 and TRBJ1-1; perhaps TRBD1 as D (5 bases). V gave up 6 bases and J gave up 6 bases, with 17 bases separating them. In germline, CDR1 is MNHEY, CDR2 SVGEGT. CDR3 size: 14 residues. CDR3 region: CASRKARDEAEAFF. In nucleotides, the CDR3 is TGTGCCAGCAGGAAAGCCAGGGATGAGGCTGAAGCTTTCTTT.

This clonotype was recorded at least ten times. The rearrangement links TRBV7-2 to TRBJ2-5, with 7 positions matching TRBD2. V shed 4 bases, J shed 7 bases, and the junction held 12 bases outside the gene matches. There are 15 residues in the CDR3. CDR1 SGHTA and CDR2 FQGNSA come from the germline V gene. In DNA, the CDR3 is TGTGCCAGCAGCTCCTCTCAGCGGGAAGGGGCGACCCAGTACTTC. It is translated as CASSSSQREGATQYF.

Only a few counts were recorded for this clonotype. This chain joins TRBV28 and TRBJ2-2; no definite D call. CDR1 is MDHEN and CDR2 is SYDVKM in the germline V gene. The CDR3 has 14 residues. The V and J ends lost 7 bases and 4 bases respectively, with 13 bases between them. The CDR3 DNA sequence: TGTGCCAGCACTAGGCCCCGCACCACCGGGGAGCTGTTTTTT. It specifies CASTRPRTTGELFF. Full variable domain (outside the CDR3, taken from reference TRBV28 and TRBJ2-2): DVKVTQSSRYLVKRTGEKVFLECVQDMDHENMFWYRQDPGLGLRLIYFSYDVKMKEKGDIPEGYSVSREKKERFSLILESASTNQTSMYLCASTRPRTTGELFFGEGSRLTVL.

The rearrangement uses TRBV18 and TRBJ1-1; no reliable D call. Germline V lookup: CDR1 KGHSH, CDR2 LQKENI. The CDR3 is made up of 15 amino acids. V gave up 3 bases and J gave up 6 bases, with 17 bases separating them. This CDR3 is CASSPVIWGSAEAFF. CDR3 bases: TGTGCCAGCTCACCCGTAATTTGGGGAAGCGCTGAAGCTTTCTTT.

This clonotype was counted between two and nine times. The V call is TRBV7-8, the J call TRBJ2-3; 8 positions agree with TRBD2. Germline loops: CDR1 SGHVS, CDR2 FQNEAQ. V was pared by 1 base and J by 0 bases, with 3 bases of the junction left unmatched. The CDR3 is made up of 16 amino acids. The CDR3 bases are TGTGCCAGCAGCTTAGGGGCTAGCGGGAGCACAGATACGCAGTATTTT. This encodes CASSLGASGSTDTQYF.

V usage is TRBV3-1 and J usage is TRBJ2-7; D not certain. Per germline, CDR1 LGHDT and CDR2 YNNKEL (reference sequence). V was shortened by 1 base and J by 4 bases, with 11 bases between the two germline ends. This CDR3 contains 14 residues. Written as DNA, the CDR3 is TGTGCCAGCAGCCAAGGAGGCGGCGTGTACGAGCAGTACTTC. Translated: CASSQGGGVYEQYF.

This clonotype turned up a few times. This chain uses TRBV19 with TRBJ1-1; no clear D. Germline lookup yields CDR1 LNHDA and CDR2 SQIVND (reference sequence). This CDR3 region has 15 residues. V gave up 4 bases and J gave up 0 bases, with 12 bases separating them. The CDR3 coding sequence is TGTGCCAGTAGTAAGGCCGAAGGCATGAACACTGAAGCTTTCTTT. Amino acids: CASSKAEGMNTEAFF. Looking up the rest from reference TRBV19 and TRBJ1-1 gives the full variable domain: DGGITQSPKYLFRKEGQNVTLSCEQNLNHDAMYWYRQDPGQGLRLIYYSQIVNDFQKGDIAEGYSVSREKKESFPLTVTSAQKNPTAFYLCASSKAEGMNTEAFFGQGTRLTVV.

V gene TRBV27 combines with J gene TRBJ2-3; 11 nucleotides agree with TRBD2. With 8 bases clipped from V and 5 bases from J, the junction kept 6 bases outside the gene matches. Germline V CDR1 and CDR2: MNHEY, SMNVEV (reference sequence). The CDR3 is 14 residues long. In nucleotides, the CDR3 is TGTGCCAGCCGAACTAGCGGGGGAGAAGATACGCAGTATTTT. It encodes CASRTSGGEDTQYF.

This clonotype was detected only a few times. J is TRBJ2-7 and V is TRBV10-3, with no clear D. The V end lost 4 bases, the J end lost 1 base, and 14 bases lay between the germline ends. Germline-derived CDR1 and CDR2 are ENHRY and SYGVKD. The CDR3 loop spans 15 amino acids. Here the CDR3 reads CAISVTDKGSYEQYF. The CDR3 nucleotides read TGTGCCATCAGTGTCACGGATAAGGGTTCCTACGAGCAGTACTTC.

This chain links TRBV6-4 with TRBJ2-3; TRBD2 agrees at 10 bases. Trimming took 2 bases from V and 0 from J; bases not matched to a gene: 5. This CDR3 has 17 residues. Per the germline V gene, CDR1 is MRHNA and CDR2 is SNTAGT. CDR3 residues: CASSDSGLADSTDTQYF. For the CDR3, the DNA is TGTGCCAGCAGTGACAGTGGACTAGCGGATAGCACAGATACGCAGTATTTT.

The chain links TRBV6-6 to TRBJ2-7; no reliable D call. Deletions cut 4 bases from V and 2 bases from J, with 9 bases between. The CDR3 totals 13 residues. Germline V CDR1 and CDR2: MNHNY, SVGAGI (reference sequence). CDR3 bases: TGTGCCAGCAGTTTACGGACCCCCTACGAGCAGTACTTC. Its protein product is CASSLRTPYEQYF.

This clonotype was recorded a few times. This rearrangement joins TRBV7-9 to TRBJ2-1; D is undetermined. The CDR3 runs to 16 residues. Trimming shortened V by 3 bases and J by 2 bases, and 14 bases separated the two germline ends. Per the germline V gene, CDR1 is SEHNR and CDR2 is FQNEAQ (reference sequence). CDR3 DNA sequence: TGTGCCAGCAGCTTGACTGGGCTAGAGCCCTACAATGAGCAGTTCTTC. It yields the protein CASSLTGLEPYNEQFF.